A selection of T cell receptor beta chains follows, all from one sample in a study of graft-versus-host responses after intestinal transplantation. Their antigen targets remain unknown. Sequenced by immunoSEQ multiplex PCR; TCRdb stores in-frame clones only, minus some. In the table there are around 90,000 clones, 90% to 95% of which are singletons. Source: unstimulated CD8+ T cells sorted from spleen or lymph node cells, taken before transplant. Every receptor here comes from a human donor who was the organ donor for an intestinal transplant. The CDR3 runs from the conserved cysteine through the conserved F or W. D genes are given only for firm matches. Clone size is stated in some rows and not others, as once, few, many or a class when expanded.

CDR3nt	CDR3aa	abundance	j_gene	d_gene	v_gene
TGTGCCAGCAGCCCCCGGGACAGGCCCCCAGATCAGTACTTC	CASSPRDRPPDQYF	.	TRBJ2-7	TRBD1	TRBV6-5
TGTGCCAGCAGCTTGCGCGGATCTAGCACAGATACGCAGTATTTT	CASSLRGSSTDTQYF	.	TRBJ2-3	.	TRBV13
TGTGCCAGCAGTGAAGCGCTTTGGGGTGGCAGGGATAATCAGCCCCAGCATTTT	CASSEALWGGRDNQPQHF	.	TRBJ1-5	.	TRBV2
TGTGCCATCAGTCCGGGACAGATAACTGAGAGGCCTGGGGCCAACGTCCTGACTTTC	CAISPGQITERPGANVLTF	once	TRBJ2-6	TRBD1	TRBV10-3
TGTGCCAGCAGCCGGGACAGGGGACTCAACACCGGGGAGCTGTTTTTT	CASSRDRGLNTGELFF	.	TRBJ2-2	TRBD1	TRBV5-4
TGTGCCAGCAGCTTAGGGACTAGCGCCAACAATGAGCAGTTCTTC	CASSLGTSANNEQFF	.	TRBJ2-1	TRBD2	TRBV11-1
TGTGCCAGCAGCGTAGGGGGAGGGGGTTACAATGAGCAGTTCTTC	CASSVGGGGYNEQFF	once	TRBJ2-1	.	TRBV9
TGTGCCAGCAGCTTAGGATCGTTTTGGCGGACAGGGGGCACGGATGAGCAGTTCTTC	CASSLGSFWRTGGTDEQFF	.	TRBJ2-1	TRBD1	TRBV7-2
TGTGCCAGCAGCCCCGCCGCGGGACTGTACGAGCAGTACTTC	CASSPAAGLYEQYF	.	TRBJ2-7	.	TRBV9
TGTGCCAGCAGCGGAACCGGGACAGGGGCCAATGAGCAGTTCTTC	CASSGTGTGANEQFF	.	TRBJ2-1	TRBD1	TRBV11-2
TGTGCCAGCAGCTCCGGACTAGCGGGGGGCCCCCACAATGAGCAGTTCTTC	CASSSGLAGGPHNEQFF	.	TRBJ2-1	TRBD2	TRBV7-9
TGTGCCAGTAAATGGGTTCAGGGGACAGGAGGGGGTGAGCAGTTCTTC	CASKWVQGTGGGEQFF	.	TRBJ2-1	TRBD1	TRBV19
TGTGCCAGCAGCTTGAAGATGGCTCCACATACGCAGTATTTT	CASSLKMAPHTQYF	.	TRBJ2-3	.	TRBV5-6
TGTGCCAGTAGTTTCGGGACAATCTACGAGCAGTACTTC	CASSFGTIYEQYF	.	TRBJ2-7	.	TRBV19
TGTGCCAGCAGAGAGGCCGCACATGGCTACACCTTC	CASREAAHGYTF	.	TRBJ1-2	.	TRBV6-1
TGTGCCAGCAGCCCTTATTACACAGATACGCAGTATTTT	CASSPYYTDTQYF	.	TRBJ2-3	.	TRBV5-4
TGTGCCTGGAGAGGGGGGACCCAGTACTTC	CAWRGGTQYF	.	TRBJ2-5	.	TRBV30
TGTGCCAGCAGCTCCCTACTAGCGGGAAGCACAGATACGCAGTATTTT	CASSSLLAGSTDTQYF	.	TRBJ2-3	TRBD2	TRBV7-9
TGTGCCAGCAGGGGTCTAGGAACAGATACGCAGTATTTT	CASRGLGTDTQYF	.	TRBJ2-3	.	TRBV9
TGCGCCAGCAGCCGGACAGGTGGAAATGAAAAACTGTTTTTT	CASSRTGGNEKLFF	few	TRBJ1-4	TRBD1	TRBV4-1
TGTGCCAGCAGCTTCGGGGGGTGGGACTCTGGGGCCAACGTCCTGACTTTC	CASSFGGWDSGANVLTF	.	TRBJ2-6	TRBD2	TRBV5-5
TGTGCCAGCATCCGGGCCGGCGAGGGGGATGAGCAGTACTTC	CASIRAGEGDEQYF	.	TRBJ2-5	.	TRBV28
TGTGCCAGCAGCTTTTTTAGCGGGGACAATGAGCAGTTCTTC	CASSFFSGDNEQFF	once	TRBJ2-1	TRBD2	TRBV7-9
TGTGCCAGCAGCGTAGGTACTACAGGGGGGAGCAATCAGCCCCAGCATTTT	CASSVGTTGGSNQPQHF	.	TRBJ1-5	TRBD1	TRBV9
TGCGCCAGCAGCCAGACCCCCGGGAGAGCCTACGAGCAGTACTTC	CASSQTPGRAYEQYF	.	TRBJ2-7	.	TRBV4-1
TGCGCCAGCAGCCAGGGGGGGTGGCCGGGCCCCTACGAGCAGTACTTC	CASSQGGWPGPYEQYF	once	TRBJ2-7	TRBD2	TRBV4-1
TGTGCCACCCGACTAGCGGAGAACACCGGGGAGCTGTTTTTT	CATRLAENTGELFF	.	TRBJ2-2	TRBD2	TRBV6-1
TGTGCCAGCAGCTTAGGGTTATGGGGGGACACTGAAGCTTTCTTT	CASSLGLWGDTEAFF	.	TRBJ1-1	.	TRBV7-8
TGTGCCAGCAGTCCCGGGAGGGAAGGCTACACCTTC	CASSPGREGYTF	.	TRBJ1-2	.	TRBV28
TGTGCCAGCAGCCCGTCTAGCGGGGGGCGGACAGATACGCAGTATTTT	CASSPSSGGRTDTQYF	once	TRBJ2-3	TRBD2	TRBV5-6
TGTGCCAGCAGCGATATAGCGGGAGACCCAGATACGCAGTATTTT	CASSDIAGDPDTQYF	.	TRBJ2-3	TRBD2	TRBV2
TGTGCCAGCACCTTTTACTACGAGCAGTACTTC	CASTFYYEQYF	once	TRBJ2-7	.	TRBV28
TGTGCCAGCTACCCGGGGGGCAAAGAGACCCAGTACTTC	CASYPGGKETQYF	.	TRBJ2-5	.	TRBV18
TGTGCCTGGAGTGTTGGCAGGGGGTACGAGCAGTACTTC	CAWSVGRGYEQYF	.	TRBJ2-7	TRBD1	TRBV30
TGCGCCAGCACCCCGGGACAGGGGGCTCGGCCCCAGCATTTT	CASTPGQGARPQHF	.	TRBJ1-5	TRBD1	TRBV10-2